This T cell receptor beta chain emerged from a study of T cells of healthy individuals (dated 2018 in TCRdb). The V end loses 6 bases and the J end loses 5 bases, and a stretch of 16 bases separates them. From its cysteine to its phenylalanine, the CDR3 spans 14 amino acids. Only the CDR3 part of the read is kept: 42 bases, read in frame from the first base. The germline V gene (reference sequence) gives CDR1 as SEHNR and CDR2 as FQNEAQ. This clonotype was found many times. This receptor's antigen is unknown. The record has no base qualities; no much larger clone is one base away. The method behind the library was 5' RACE. The reads were generated on an Illumina MiSeq. Clones were called with MiXCR by TCRdb after fastp trimmed the public reads at Q25, and only in-frame beta chains were retained. Every entry covers one CDR3 protein and lists the most common genes and DNA from its rows. The sample table holds around 40,000 distinct CDR3 sequences, of which 4% to 5% were seen once. The ten largest clonotypes hold 9.2% of the sample.

The receptor's source is a human donor in good health. The chain couples TRBV7-9 to TRBJ1-1, with no D gene named confidently. The CDR3 sequence is CASSPRKLGTEAFF. The sequence in DNA is TGTGCCAGCAGTCCTCGAAAACTGGGTACTGAAGCTTTCTTT.